This T cell receptor (beta chain) was obtained from a study of beta chain features in type 1 diabetes. The V end lost 5 bases, the J end lost 6 bases, and 17 bases lay between the germline ends. The CDR3 sequence is 14 residues long. In germline, CDR1 is SQVTM, CDR2 ANQGSEA. Reverse transcribing all isolated RNA meant expressed TCRB transcripts were sequenced. The data were produced by immunoSEQ multiplex PCR, yet TCRdb's version contains in-frame clones alone and is incomplete. In the table there are 25,000 to 30,000 clones, 56% of which are singletons. Of note for this clone: Its cognate antigen is unknown.

Study-level findings and limits: Shortening that was moderate but significant affected the TCRB CDR3s of Type 1 diabetes patients in all four CD4+ subsets.

The clonotype originates from a woman aged 18-29 years with type 1 diabetes. The chain recombines TRBV29-1 with TRBJ1-5, with a possible D match to TRBD1 (6 bases). Source material: Tregs from blood. CDR3: CSVQQGQMGQPQHF. CDR3 bases: TGCAGCGTTCAGCAGGGGCAGATGGGTCAGCCCCAGCATTTT.